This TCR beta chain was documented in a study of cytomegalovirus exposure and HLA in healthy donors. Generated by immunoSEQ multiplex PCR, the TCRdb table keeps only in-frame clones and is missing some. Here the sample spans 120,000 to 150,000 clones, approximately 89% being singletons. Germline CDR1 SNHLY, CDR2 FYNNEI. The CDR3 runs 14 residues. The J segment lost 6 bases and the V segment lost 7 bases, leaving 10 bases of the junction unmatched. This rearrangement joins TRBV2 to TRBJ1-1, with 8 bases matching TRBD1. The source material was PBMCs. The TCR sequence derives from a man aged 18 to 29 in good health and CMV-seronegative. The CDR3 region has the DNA TGTGCCAGCATCCTCCGGACAGGGAGGTCTGAAGCTTTCTTT. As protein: CASILRTGRSEAFF.